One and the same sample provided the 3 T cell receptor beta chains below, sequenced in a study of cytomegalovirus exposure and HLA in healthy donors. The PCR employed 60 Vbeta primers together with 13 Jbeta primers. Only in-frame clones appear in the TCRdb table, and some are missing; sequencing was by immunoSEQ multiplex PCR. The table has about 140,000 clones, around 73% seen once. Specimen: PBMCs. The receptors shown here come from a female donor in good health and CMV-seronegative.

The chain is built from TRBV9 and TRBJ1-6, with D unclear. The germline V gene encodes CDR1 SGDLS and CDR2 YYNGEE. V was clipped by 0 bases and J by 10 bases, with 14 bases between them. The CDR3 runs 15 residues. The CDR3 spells CASSVGGWGLSPLHF. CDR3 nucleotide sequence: TGTGCCAGCAGCGTAGGAGGGTGGGGTCTCTCACCCCTCCACTTT.

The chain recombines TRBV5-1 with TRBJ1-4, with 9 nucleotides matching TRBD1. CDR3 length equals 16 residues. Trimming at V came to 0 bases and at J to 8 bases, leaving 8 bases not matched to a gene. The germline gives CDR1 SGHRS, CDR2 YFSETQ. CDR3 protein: CASSLGKTGGGEKLFF. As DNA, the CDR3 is TGCGCCAGCAGCTTGGGGAAAACAGGGGGCGGCGAAAAACTGTTTTTT.

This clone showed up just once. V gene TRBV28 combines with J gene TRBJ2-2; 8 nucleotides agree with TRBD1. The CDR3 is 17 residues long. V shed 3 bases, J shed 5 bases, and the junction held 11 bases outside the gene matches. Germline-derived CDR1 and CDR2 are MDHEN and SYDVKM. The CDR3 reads CASSFYRIRTGTGELFF. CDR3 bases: TGTGCCAGCAGTTTTTACCGAATCAGGACAGGGACCGGGGAGCTGTTTTTT.